The 25 T cell receptor beta chains in this list originate from one sample, sequenced in a study of cytomegalovirus exposure and HLA in healthy donors. A multiplex PCR was run with 60 Vbeta primers and 13 Jbeta primers. Data came from immunoSEQ multiplex PCR; TCRdb stores just in-frame clones and leaves some out. The sample includes around 150,000 clones, about four fifths of them seen just once. Source material: PBMCs. These receptors were taken from a man aged 50 to 59 in good health and CMV-seropositive.

This clone occurred a few times. This sequence joins TRBV6-6 and TRBJ1-1, with no clear D. In germline, CDR1 is MNHNY, CDR2 SVGAGI (reference sequence). V was pared by 4 bases and J by 4 bases, with 10 bases between. CDR3 size: 13 residues. CDR3 residues: CASSLEDGTEAFF. CDR3 nucleotides: TGTGCCAGCAGTTTGGAGGATGGCACTGAAGCTTTCTTT.

The chain joins TRBV19 to TRBJ1-4; no firm D call. The CDR3 sequence is 15 residues long. Germline CDR1 is LNHDA and CDR2 is SQIVND (reference sequence). With 5 bases removed from V and 5 bases from J, the gap between germline ends came to 15 bases. The CDR3: CASSARHKVNEKLFF. The CDR3 nucleotides are TGTGCCAGTAGTGCCAGACACAAAGTAAATGAAAAACTGTTTTTT.

The chain joins TRBV29-1 to TRBJ1-1; weak D call: TRBD1 (5 bases). V lost 3 bases, J lost 4 bases, and 15 bases lay in between. CDR3 size: 14 residues. Germline V gene data show CDR1 as SQVTM and CDR2 as ANQGSEA. The CDR3 bases are TGCAGCGTTGAGGGGGGGGGAGTAGGCACTGAAGCTTTCTTT. It encodes CSVEGGGVGTEAFF.

CDR3 sequence reads: CASSRESDTQYF. CDR3 DNA sequence: TGTGCGAGCTCAAGGGAGTCAGATACGCAGTATTTT. This chain joins TRBV6-6 and TRBJ2-3; weak D call: TRBD2 (5 bases). This CDR3 is 12 amino acids long. Germline values: CDR1 MNHNY, CDR2 SVGAGI (reference sequence).

This clone showed up just a few times. The rearrangement links TRBV6-1 to TRBJ1-1, with a tentative D call TRBD1 (5 bases). CDR1 MNHNS and CDR2 SASEGT come from the germline V gene. V was clipped by 7 bases and J by 3 bases, with 18 bases between them. This CDR3 is 15 amino acids long. CDR3 loop: CASTLRPWGDTEAFF. The CDR3 DNA follows: TGTGCCAGCACTTTACGACCTTGGGGGGACACTGAAGCTTTCTTT.

This sequence joins TRBV6-6 and TRBJ2-7, with 8 nucleotides matching TRBD1. Germline V gene sequence: CDR1 MNHNY, CDR2 SVGAGI (reference sequence). The CDR3 is made up of 14 amino acids. With 1 base clipped from V and 3 bases from J, the junction kept 2 bases outside the gene matches. The CDR3 reads CASSYFGQGYEQYF. The CDR3 DNA reads as TGTGCCAGCAGTTACTTTGGACAGGGCTACGAGCAGTACTTC.

This clone appeared a few times. V gene TRBV7-2 combines with J gene TRBJ2-1; TRBD2 aligns across 8 bases. The germline gives CDR1 SGHTA, CDR2 FQGNSA. CDR3 length equals 12 residues. Germline trimming cut 5 bases from V and 16 bases from J; bases unmatched to any gene: 10. The CDR3: CASSPREGKLFF. DNA for the CDR3: TGTGCCAGCAGCCCCCGGGAGGGCAAGCTTTTCTTC.

The J gene is TRBJ2-3, the V gene TRBV2; 10 bases match TRBD2. The CDR3 loop spans 13 amino acids. V gave up 8 bases and J gave up 5 bases; unmatched junction bases: 4. Germline V lookup: CDR1 SNHLY, CDR2 FYNNEI. CDR3 loop: CASESGRGDTQYF. The CDR3 DNA sequence: TGTGCCAGCGAAAGCGGGAGGGGAGATACGCAGTATTTT.

The chain combines TRBV10-2 with TRBJ2-7; 10 nucleotides match TRBD2. Germline V gene data show CDR1 as WSHSY and CDR2 as SAAADI. With V trimmed by 3 bases and J by 1 base, 6 bases remained unmatched. The CDR3 loop spans 16 amino acids. The CDR3: CASSDRTSGASYEQYF. CDR3 DNA sequence: TGCGCCAGCAGTGACAGGACTAGCGGCGCGTCCTACGAGCAGTACTTC.

The chain is built from TRBV7-6 and TRBJ2-1; TRBD2 matches at 13 bases. With 4 bases clipped from V and 9 bases from J, the junction kept 9 bases outside the gene matches. Germline V gene sequence: CDR1 SGHVS, CDR2 FNYEAQ. The CDR3 loop spans 16 amino acids. The CDR3 sequence is CASSSRTSGSSGEQFF. Here the CDR3 DNA reads TGTGCCAGCAGCTCCAGGACTAGCGGGAGTTCTGGTGAGCAGTTCTTC. The entire variable domain, with the rest obtained from reference TRBV7-6 and TRBJ2-1, is as follows: GAGVSQSPRYKVTKRGQDVALRCDPISGHVSLYWYRQALGQGPEFLTYFNYEAQQDKSGLPNDRFSAERPEGSISTLTIQRTEQRDSAMYRCASSSRTSGSSGEQFFGPGTRLTVL.

V and J are TRBV5-1 and TRBJ2-2; 10 nucleotides align to TRBD2. Per germline, CDR1 SGHRS and CDR2 YFSETQ. The V segment lost 4 bases and the J segment 4 bases; nucleotides outside the gene matches: 4. This CDR3 comprises 15 residues. In nucleotides, the CDR3 is TGCGCCAGCAGCAGGAGCGGGAGGGTCACCGGGGAGCTGTTTTTT. This sequence encodes CASSRSGRVTGELFF.

The chain couples TRBV5-6 to TRBJ2-6, with D possibly TRBD2 on 5 matching bases. This CDR3 is 17 amino acids long. V was shortened by 4 bases and J by 0 bases, with 14 bases between the two germline ends. CDR1 and CDR2 from the germline V gene are SGHDT and YYEEEE. The CDR3 nucleotides read TGTGCCAGCAGCCCCCTGGGGAGTCTCTCTGGGGCCAACGTCCTGACTTTC. It is translated as CASSPLGSLSGANVLTF.

This clone was observed a single time. Sequence at one end of the junction differs from germline and may be a read error. This sequence joins TRBV28 and TRBJ2-3, with 9 bases fitting TRBD2. Germline V gives CDR1 MDHEN, CDR2 SYDVKM. The CDR3 is made up of 14 amino acids. The CDR3 DNA sequence: TGTGCCAGCAGTGTTAGCGGGAGCAGAGATACGCAGTATTTT. Protein sequence: CASSVSGSRDTQYF.

V and J are TRBV5-6 and TRBJ1-1; D is perhaps TRBD1 (6 bases). The V gene's germline CDR1 is SGHDT and CDR2 YYEEEE. This CDR3 region has 12 residues. Trimming stripped 1 base from V and 10 bases from J, with 11 bases between. CDR3 nucleotides: TGTGCCAGCAGCTTGACGGCAGGGGCAGCTTTCTTT. It translates to CASSLTAGAAFF. Combining the CDR3 with reference TRBV5-6 and TRBJ1-1 gives the whole variable domain DAGVTQSPTHLIKTRGQQVTLRCSPKSGHDTVSWYQQALGQGPQFIFQYYEEEERQRGNFPDRFSGHQFPNYSSELNVNALLLGDSALYLCASSLTAGAAFFGQGTRLTVV.

The rearrangement uses TRBV30 and TRBJ2-3; 9 bases line up with TRBD1. The CDR3 totals 12 residues. Germline trimming cut 5 bases from V and 7 bases from J; bases unmatched to any gene: 4. CDR1 and CDR2 from the germline V gene are GTSNPN and SVGIG (reference sequence). Here the CDR3 reads CAWGTGSYTQYF. The CDR3 DNA is TGTGCCTGGGGGACAGGGAGCTATACGCAGTATTTT.

The CDR3 is CASSSRAGGPVETQYF. CDR3 DNA: TGTGCCAGCAGCTCTCGAGCGGGAGGGCCTGTAGAGACCCAGTACTTC. The rearrangement uses TRBV5-4 and TRBJ2-5; 10 nucleotides align to TRBD2. The CDR3 extends over 16 amino acids. The J segment lost 4 bases and the V segment lost 3 bases, leaving 9 bases of the junction unmatched. Germline loops: CDR1 SGHNT, CDR2 YYREEE (reference sequence).

The V gene is TRBV6-6, the J gene TRBJ1-4; 7 nucleotides align to TRBD1. The CDR3 has 14 amino acids. CDR1 and CDR2 (germline): MNHNY, SVGAGI (reference sequence). V lost 6 bases and J lost 5; bases outside the gene matches: 6. The CDR3 protein is CASRNRGQNEKLFF. CDR3 bases: TGTGCCAGCAGAAACAGGGGTCAGAATGAAAAACTGTTTTTT.

To note about this clone: Its ends do not fully match the called genes, so a read error is possible. This chain joins TRBV6-6 and TRBJ1-5; TRBD1 matches at 10 bases. CDR3 size: 15 residues. Germline V gene sequence: CDR1 MNHNY, CDR2 SVGAGI (reference sequence). In nucleotides, the CDR3 is TGTGCCAGCAGTCCCGGACAGGGGGAAAATCGGCCCCAGCATTTT. It encodes CASSPGQGENRPQHF.

The chain has TRBV12-1 and TRBJ2-1; the table's D call, TRBD1, has no DNA check behind it. TRBV12-1 constitutes a pseudogene. CDR3 size: 14 residues. The CDR3: CASSTRQGNNEQFF. DNA for the CDR3: TGTGCCAGCAGCACACGACAGGGTAACAATGAGCAGTTCTTC.

This clone appeared a few times. This rearrangement joins TRBV27 to TRBJ2-7; perhaps TRBD2 as D (6 bases). CDR3 length: 13 residues. Germline CDR1 is MNHEY and CDR2 is SMNVEV (reference sequence). V was cut by 4 bases and J by 7 bases, with 14 bases left in between. CDR3 region: CASSSTGGLEQYF. The CDR3 DNA follows: TGTGCCAGCAGTTCCACTGGGGGGTTGGAGCAGTACTTC.

This chain joins TRBV7-9 and TRBJ2-7; 11 nucleotides align to TRBD2. V shed 6 bases and J 2 bases; nucleotides not matched to a gene: 6. CDR1 and CDR2 from the germline V gene are SEHNR and FQNEAQ (reference sequence). CDR3 length: 15 residues. In nucleotides, the CDR3 is TGTGCCAGCAGGCATACTAGCGGGAGCCCCTACGAGCAGTACTTC. Translating it yields CASRHTSGSPYEQYF.

This clone has only a few counts. The V gene is TRBV4-2, the J gene TRBJ2-7, with D possibly matching TRBD1 (8 bases). The CDR3 is 14 amino acids. Deletions cut 2 bases from V and 6 bases from J, with 14 bases between. The germline V gene encodes CDR1 LGHNA and CDR2 YNFKEQ. The CDR3 spells CASSQRTGGGEQYF. For the CDR3, the DNA is TGTGCCAGCAGCCAACGCACAGGGGGGGGCGAGCAGTACTTC.

This clone was counted once. V and J are TRBV28 and TRBJ1-1; 7 bases are a match to TRBD1. Germline CDR1 MDHEN, CDR2 SYDVKM. The CDR3 has 12 amino acids. Trimming at V came to 10 bases and at J to 4 bases, leaving 6 bases not matched to a gene. CDR3 amino acids: CATRGQPTEAFF. The DNA for the CDR3 is TGTGCCACCCGGGGACAGCCCACTGAAGCTTTCTTT.

The chain is built from TRBV7-2 and TRBJ2-7, with 7 nucleotides matching TRBD2. CDR3 length equals 14 residues. Trimming removed 3 bases from V and 5 bases from J; junction bases left unmatched: 7. Germline lookup yields CDR1 SGHTA and CDR2 FQGNSA. In DNA, the CDR3 is TGTGCCAGCAGCTTTAGGACTAGTCCCAACGAGCAGTACTTC. Protein: CASSFRTSPNEQYF.

V gene TRBV9 combines with J gene TRBJ2-3; no reliable D call. Germline assignment: CDR1 SGDLS and CDR2 YYNGEE. The CDR3 runs to 14 residues. The V end lost 3 bases, the J end lost 0 bases, and 8 bases lay between the germline ends. CDR3 amino acids: CASSGGVSTDTQYF. The DNA for the CDR3 is TGTGCCAGCAGCGGAGGCGTAAGCACAGATACGCAGTATTTT.